The present entry profiles one TCR beta chain with its context. Produced via immunoSEQ multiplex PCR; TCRdb's table is partial and in-frame only. The sample includes 200,000 to 250,000 clones, 80% to 95% of them seen just once. It was during active infection that Seattle patients were enrolled and then longitudinally followed. This sample is part of a study of blood T cell repertoires in COVID-19. Germline V lookup: CDR1 SGHTA, CDR2 FQGNSA. The CDR3 runs 13 residues. V dropped 5 bases and J dropped 5 bases, with 12 bases sitting between them. The chain couples TRBV7-2 to TRBJ2-5, with D possibly matching TRBD2 (6 bases). The source is a man between 60 and 75 years old with COVID-19, enrolled during active disease. Sequenced: peripheral blood. The DNA of the CDR3 is TGTGCCAGCAGCCCGGGGGTTCGGGAGACCCAGTACTTC. It translates to CASSPGVRETQYF.